This TCR beta chain was found in a study of cytomegalovirus exposure and HLA in healthy donors. PCR primers comprised 60 Vbeta and 13 Jbeta primers. Sequenced by immunoSEQ multiplex PCR; TCRdb stores in-frame clones only, minus some. This sample has fewer than 90,000 clones, with around 79% found just once. The CDR3 has 15 residues. Germline V gene data show CDR1 as SEHNR and CDR2 as FQNEAQ (reference sequence). The germline V and J ends were trimmed by 8 bases and 2 bases, with 18 bases remaining between them. This clone was counted only a few times. The receptor was isolated from a middle-aged woman in good health and CMV-seropositive. The sequenced sample was PBMCs. The chain couples TRBV7-9 to TRBJ1-2, with D maybe TRBD1 (5 bases). DNA for the CDR3: TGTGCCAGCCCAAACCCCGGTCCAGGGAACTATGGCTACACCTTC. Protein: CASPNPGPGNYGYTF.